This TCR beta chain was documented in a study of T-cell memory formation after mild COVID-19. In TCRdb, the 5' RACE reads were re-called with MiXCR into one record per CDR3 protein. The table lists tens of thousands of distinct CDR3 sequences, about an eighth of them singletons, with approximately 26% in the top ten. The CDR3 totals 15 residues. V dropped 3 bases and J dropped 1 base, with 9 bases sitting between them. CDR1 LGHDT and CDR2 YNNKEL come from the germline V gene (reference sequence). This chain links TRBV3-1 with TRBJ2-2; D is ambiguous. The origin of this receptor is an adult woman who had mild COVID-19 (a few samples of this study predate the infection). Cell type and time point are not known. Sequenced input: PBMCs or a T cell subset sorted from them (not recorded which). In DNA form, the CDR3 reads TGTGCCAGCAGCCAGTCTGGGATGAACACCGGGGAGCTGTTTTTT. Its translation is CASSQSGMNTGELFF. The full variable domain, rest sourced from reference TRBV3-1 and TRBJ2-2, is DTAVSQTPKYLVTQMGNDKSIKCEQNLGHDTMYWYKQDSKKFLKIMFSYNNKELIINETVPNRFSPKSPDKAHLNLHINSLELGDSAVYFCASSQSGMNTGELFFGEGSRLTVL.